One and the same sample provided the 28 T cell receptor beta chains below, sequenced in a study of lymphopenia after photon versus proton radiotherapy (dated by TCRdb to about 2019). Receptors were amplified or captured by the immunoSEQ multiplex PCR assay. The table comes from immuneACCESS by way of TCRdb, which keeps in-frame sequences with V and J called. Part of the clones is missing from these tables; in studies checked, under half for an unresolved V gene and the rest for unknown reasons. This sample holds tens of thousands of clones; about nine tenths were observed only once. The ten largest make up less than 3.5% of the sample. The material sequenced was peripheral blood, taken from a patient treated with photon-based radiotherapy. Receptor source: a woman between 65 and 79 years old with pancreatic cancer.

The chain has TRBV19 and TRBJ1-1, with D possibly being TRBD1 (6 bases). The germline V gene encodes CDR1 LNHDA and CDR2 SQIVND (reference sequence). Deletions cut 1 base from V and 2 bases from J, with 17 bases between. CDR3 length: 17 amino acids. This CDR3 is CASSIGRGAGGNTEAFF. For the CDR3, the DNA is TGTGCCAGTAGTATAGGACGGGGGGCTGGGGGAAACACTGAAGCTTTCTTT.

The CDR3 loop reads CASSPARDRSEQYF. CDR3 coding DNA: TGTGCCAGCAGCCCAGCCCGGGACAGGTCCGAGCAGTACTTC. The V and J genes are TRBV14 and TRBJ2-5, with TRBD1 matching over 8 bases. The end of the DNA is better explained by TRBJ2-7, so the J call may be wrong. The V gene's germline CDR1 is SGHDN and CDR2 FVKESK. The CDR3 spans 14 residues.

The chain couples TRBV4-3 to TRBJ1-4, with D uncertain. Germline values: CDR1 LGHNA, CDR2 YSLEER. Trimming left V 0 bases short and J 6 bases short, with 14 bases between. The CDR3 is made up of 16 amino acids. The CDR3 region has the DNA TGCGCCAGCAGCCAAGATCGCGGGCTCTCCTATGAAAAACTGTTTTTT. Translation gives CASSQDRGLSYEKLFF.

The chain links TRBV4-2 to TRBJ1-2; weak D call: TRBD1 (6 bases). Trimming left V 1 base short and J 3 bases short, with 12 bases between. CDR3 length: 15 residues. CDR1 is LGHNA, CDR2 YNFKEQ, per germline. CDR3 amino acids: CASSQALQGYYGYTF. As DNA, the CDR3 is TGTGCCAGCAGCCAAGCGCTACAGGGTTACTATGGCTACACCTTC.

The CDR3 reads CASSATGGPTDTQYF. Here the CDR3 DNA reads TGTGCCAGCAGTGCCACAGGGGGACCCACAGATACGCAGTATTTT. The rearrangement joins TRBV28 to TRBJ2-3; TRBD1 agrees at 8 bases. Trimming removed 5 bases from V and 2 bases from J; junction bases left unmatched: 6. The CDR3 sequence is 15 residues long. From germline, CDR1 is MDHEN and CDR2 SYDVKM.

The chain is built from TRBV29-1 and TRBJ2-2; 10 positions match TRBD2. This CDR3 contains 14 residues. Trimming removed 4 bases from V and 5 bases from J; junction bases left unmatched: 4. Germline values: CDR1 SQVTM, CDR2 ANQGSEA. This CDR3 is CSVGIAGGTGELFF. The CDR3 DNA reads TGCAGCGTTGGGATAGCGGGAGGAACCGGGGAGCTGTTTTTT.

The chain uses TRBV30 and TRBJ1-1; D may be TRBD1 (5 bases). This CDR3 has 14 residues. Trimming stripped 0 bases from V and 1 base from J, with 9 bases between. CDR1 is GTSNPN and CDR2 is SVGIG in the germline V gene (reference sequence). The CDR3 sequence is CAWSVGGGNTEAFF. DNA for the CDR3: TGTGCCTGGAGTGTGGGGGGAGGGAACACTGAAGCTTTCTTT.

V usage is TRBV6-5 and J usage is TRBJ2-1; 12 positions match TRBD2. Germline lookup yields CDR1 MNHEY and CDR2 SVGAGI. This CDR3 is 14 amino acids long. V lost 10 bases and J lost 3; bases outside the gene matches: 4. The CDR3 DNA reads TGTGCCACCCGACTAGCGGGAGTCTACAATGAGCAGTTCTTC. Translating gives CATRLAGVYNEQFF.

The J gene is TRBJ1-2, the V gene TRBV7-2; a weak D match, TRBD1 (6 bases). Germline V gene data show CDR1 as SGHTA and CDR2 as FQGNSA. V dropped 5 bases and J dropped 7 bases, with 14 bases sitting between them. CDR3 length: 13 amino acids. The CDR3 loop is CASSPRGGVGYTF. CDR3 DNA: TGTGCCAGCAGCCCAAGGGGGGGCGTTGGCTACACCTTC.

V and J are TRBV7-9 and TRBJ2-1; 8 nucleotides align to TRBD2. The CDR3 extends over 15 amino acids. J lost 6 bases, V lost 3 bases, and 7 bases had no gene match. Germline lookup yields CDR1 SEHNR and CDR2 FQNEAQ (reference sequence). The CDR3 region has the DNA TGTGCCAGCAGCTTTAGAGGGACTAGGGTCAATGAGCAGTTCTTC. Its protein is CASSFRGTRVNEQFF.

The genes are TRBV19 and TRBJ2-3; 8 nucleotides agree with TRBD2. The CDR3 loop spans 16 amino acids. V shed 1 base and J 2 bases; nucleotides not matched to a gene: 5. Germline values: CDR1 LNHDA, CDR2 SQIVND (reference sequence). Written as DNA, the CDR3 is TGTGCCAGTAGTATAGGGGCGGGAGGAATCACAGATACGCAGTATTTT. It translates to CASSIGAGGITDTQYF.

The chain has TRBV28 and TRBJ2-7; no firm D call. V was shortened by 4 bases and J by 4 bases, with 5 bases between the two germline ends. Germline CDR1 is MDHEN and CDR2 is SYDVKM. CDR3 size: 11 residues. The CDR3 coding sequence is TGTGCCAGCAGTTGGGGTTACGAGCAGTACTTC. Its translation: CASSWGYEQYF.

The chain is built from TRBV30 and TRBJ2-5, with no clear D. TRBJ2-7 matches the DNA end more closely, so the J call is doubtful. The CDR3 is made up of 11 amino acids. CDR1 is GTSNPN, CDR2 SVGIG, per germline (reference sequence). CDR3 nucleotides: TGTGCCTGGAGGTCAGTCTACGAGCAGTACTTC. Protein: CAWRSVYEQYF.

In its sample, this clone was seen a few times. V usage is TRBV18 and J usage is TRBJ1-4; no clear D gene. Trimming cost V 3 bases and J 8 bases, with 13 bases left between them. Germline V gene data show CDR1 as KGHSH and CDR2 as LQKENI. The CDR3 has 14 amino acids. The CDR3, as DNA: TGTGCCAGCTCACCCGGGGTCACATCGGAAAAACTGTTTTTT. Its translation is CASSPGVTSEKLFF.

The chain is built from TRBV5-4 and TRBJ1-6; D ambiguous. Germline CDR1 reads SGHNT; CDR2 reads YYREEE (reference sequence). V was pared by 4 bases and J by 8 bases, with 13 bases between. The length of the CDR3 is 14 residues. The CDR3 bases are TGTGCCAGCAGCCCTACGGCTCGTGATTCACCCCTCCACTTT. Translation gives CASSPTARDSPLHF.

This chain connects TRBV19 to TRBJ1-1, with D hard to call. The V end was cut by 3 bases, the J end by 2 bases, with 7 bases between. This CDR3 comprises 13 residues. Germline-derived CDR1 and CDR2 are LNHDA and SQIVND (reference sequence). CDR3 region: CASSMKGNTEAFF. CDR3 coding DNA: TGTGCCAGTAGTATGAAGGGTAACACTGAAGCTTTCTTT.

V and J are TRBV7-2 and TRBJ1-1, with a possible D match to TRBD1 (5 bases). V lost 1 base to trimming and J lost 6 bases, with 12 bases between them. This CDR3 comprises 14 residues. Germline V gene lookup returns CDR1 SGHTA and CDR2 FQGNSA. CDR3 DNA: TGTGCCAGCAGCTTAGGGGTTGGCAGGGCTGAAGCTTTCTTT. This sequence encodes CASSLGVGRAEAFF.

V gene TRBV4-2 combines with J gene TRBJ2-1, with 8 bases identical to TRBD2. Trimming removed 7 bases from V and 7 bases from J; junction bases left unmatched: 9. This CDR3 is built from 14 residues. Germline values: CDR1 LGHNA, CDR2 YNFKEQ. CDR3 DNA: TGTGCCAGCACACGGGAGGGCCTAGGGAATGAGCAGTTCTTC. It encodes CASTREGLGNEQFF.

The chain carries TRBV5-6 and TRBJ2-7; D tentatively fits TRBD1 or TRBD2 (6 bases each). This CDR3 is built from 13 residues. V was shortened by 5 bases and J by 7 bases, with 16 bases between the two germline ends. Germline loops: CDR1 SGHDT, CDR2 YYEEEE. The CDR3, as DNA: TGTGCCAGCAGTTACGACGGGGGCAGGGAGCAGTACTTC. Encoded protein: CASSYDGGREQYF.

The chain uses TRBV18 and TRBJ2-2; 7 bases align to TRBD2. The ends lost 3 bases at V and 3 bases at J; junction bases unmatched: 7. In germline, CDR1 is KGHSH, CDR2 LQKENI. This CDR3 contains 16 residues. The CDR3 sequence is CASSPRGGADTGELFF. CDR3 DNA: TGTGCCAGCTCACCCCGGGGAGGGGCTGACACCGGGGAGCTGTTTTTT.

This clone occurred once. The rearrangement links TRBV14 to TRBJ2-5, with 7 bases matching TRBD1. CDR1 and CDR2 (germline): SGHDN, FVKESK. V shed 4 bases and J 5 bases; nucleotides not matched to a gene: 13. The length of the CDR3 is 16 residues. The chain's CDR3 is CASSPHYRGMGETQYF. CDR3 nucleotides: TGTGCCAGCAGCCCTCACTACAGGGGCATGGGGGAGACCCAGTACTTC. The full variable domain, with the rest looked up from reference TRBV14 and TRBJ2-5, is EAGVTQFPSHSVIEKGQTVTLRCDPISGHDNLYWYRRVMGKEIKFLLHFVKESKQDESGMPNNRFLAERTGGTYSTLKVQPAELEDSGVYFCASSPHYRGMGETQYFGPGTRLLVL.

This chain connects TRBV7-2 to TRBJ2-6; 14 bases fit TRBD2. Trimming took 1 base from V and 9 from J; bases not matched to a gene: 8. CDR3 length: 18 residues. The germline V gene has CDR1 SGHTA and CDR2 FQGNSA. The CDR3 spells CASSLGTSGRRRGNVLTF. In DNA, the CDR3 is TGTGCCAGCAGCTTAGGGACTAGCGGGAGGCGGAGAGGCAACGTCCTGACTTTC.

The chain uses TRBV10-3 and TRBJ1-3; tentative D call: TRBD1 (5 bases). From germline, CDR1 is ENHRY and CDR2 SYGVKD. The V and J ends lost 8 bases and 9 bases respectively, with 14 bases between them. The CDR3 is made up of 12 amino acids. DNA of the CDR3: TGTGCCATCGGAGCCTCAGGGAGCACCATATATTTT. This sequence encodes CAIGASGSTIYF.

This chain joins TRBV28 and TRBJ2-7; no firm D call. The CDR3 has 14 amino acids. Germline-derived CDR1 and CDR2 are MDHEN and SYDVKM. V gave up 6 bases and J gave up 2 bases, with 14 bases separating them. The CDR3 loop is CASRGWGRAYEQYF. In DNA, the CDR3 is TGTGCCAGCAGAGGGTGGGGTAGAGCCTACGAGCAGTACTTC.

V gene TRBV19 combines with J gene TRBJ2-2, with 11 bases matching TRBD2. V trimming: 6 bases; J trimming: 1 base; junction bases outside the gene matches: 4. This CDR3 spans 16 amino acids. Per germline, CDR1 LNHDA and CDR2 SQIVND (reference sequence). As DNA, the CDR3 is TGTGCCAGTAGACCCGGGACTAGCGGGAACACCGGGGAGCTGTTTTTT. Its translation: CASRPGTSGNTGELFF.

This rearrangement joins TRBV9 to TRBJ2-3, with D uncertain. The CDR3 sequence is 13 residues long. Trimming took off 2 bases at V and 2 bases at J, with 6 bases between the two ends. Germline lookup yields CDR1 SGDLS and CDR2 YYNGEE. DNA of the CDR3: TGTGCCAGCAGCGTGGCTCCCACAGATACGCAGTATTTT. Translating it yields CASSVAPTDTQYF.

This sequence joins TRBV2 and TRBJ1-2, with TRBD1 matching over 8 bases. CDR1 is SNHLY and CDR2 is FYNNEI in the germline V gene. V lost 2 bases to trimming and J lost 4 bases; unmatched junction nucleotides: 9. This CDR3 contains 16 residues. CDR3 nucleotide sequence: TGTGCCAGCAGTGAACTAGGCCCGGGACAGGTCTATGGCTACACCTTC. Its translation: CASSELGPGQVYGYTF.

This clone was picked up one time. This chain uses TRBV5-4 with TRBJ2-3, with 7 bases that match TRBD1. This CDR3 is built from 16 residues. After removal of 3 bases from V and 0 bases from J, the junction contained 7 bases not matched to a gene. Germline V gene data show CDR1 as SGHNT and CDR2 as YYREEE (reference sequence). Written as DNA, the CDR3 is TGTGCCAGCAGCTACCCGGGACAGAGGAGCACAGATACGCAGTATTTT. This gives the protein CASSYPGQRSTDTQYF.